This TCR beta chain was observed in a study of post-analysis software for immune sequencing data. Study results and limitations: The study found TRBV5-6, TRBV5-1 and TRBV20-1 among 4 or 5 TRBV segments more frequent in patients than controls.

cDNA libraries for TCR beta contained unique molecular identifiers. A single record per CDR3 protein comes from TCRdb applying MiXCR to the PCR reads. This table has 350,000 to 450,000 distinct CDR3 sequences, about 39% appearing once. V shed 2 bases and J 4 bases; nucleotides not matched to a gene: 10. From germline, CDR1 is MNHEY and CDR2 SVGAGI. The CDR3 sequence is 19 residues long. This clonotype was detected a few times. Its antigen remains unidentified. This sequence originates from a girl aged 2-10 years with multiple sclerosis. The chain uses TRBV6-5 and TRBJ2-1, with 14 positions matching TRBD2. The material sequenced was blood. CDR3 bases: TGTGCCAGCAGTTACCAGACTAGCGGGAGGGCGGGGCAATACAATGAGCAGTTCTTC. Its protein product is CASSYQTSGRAGQYNEQFF.